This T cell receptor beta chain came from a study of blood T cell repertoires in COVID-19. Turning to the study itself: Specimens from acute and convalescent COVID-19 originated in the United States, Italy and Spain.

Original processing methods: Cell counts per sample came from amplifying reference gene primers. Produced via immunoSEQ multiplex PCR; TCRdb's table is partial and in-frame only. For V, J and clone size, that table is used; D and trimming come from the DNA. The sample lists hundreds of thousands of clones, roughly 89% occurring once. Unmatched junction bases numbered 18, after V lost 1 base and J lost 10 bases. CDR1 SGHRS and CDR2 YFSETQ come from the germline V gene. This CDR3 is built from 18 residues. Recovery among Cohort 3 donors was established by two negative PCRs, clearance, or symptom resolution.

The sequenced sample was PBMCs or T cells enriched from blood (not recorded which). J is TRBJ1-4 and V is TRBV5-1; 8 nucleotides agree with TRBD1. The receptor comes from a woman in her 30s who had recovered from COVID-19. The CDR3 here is CASSLRGQADRRDGKLFF. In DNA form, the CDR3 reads TGCGCCAGCAGCTTGAGGGGACAGGCCGATCGCAGGGATGGAAAACTGTTTTTT.